The sequence of this T cell receptor (beta chain) was determined in a study of CD8+CD57+ T cells in acquired aplastic anemia. Across the whole study: Sorted CD4+ and CD8+ cell DNA averaged approximately 3.4 ug.

The use of genomic DNA as template underpinned the TCR beta VDJ and CDR3 profiling. TCRdb reprocessed the reads with MiXCR, giving one entry per CDR3 protein. The sample includes 150,000 to 200,000 distinct CDR3 sequences, roughly 48% of them seen just once. The germline gives CDR1 SGHTA, CDR2 FQGNSA. The CDR3 spans 14 residues. V was clipped by 3 bases and J by 4 bases, with 12 bases between them. This clonotype showed up many times. The antigen remains unidentified. Study outcomes and limitations: Comparison of patients with controls identified 25 to 35 shared CD8+ CDR3 sequences. No significant patient-versus-control difference appeared in CD8+ Simpson's diversity.

The receptor comes from a human donor in good health. Sequenced: sorted CD4+, CD8+, or CD8+CD57+ T cells (not recorded which) from PBMCs. The chain carries TRBV7-2 and TRBJ1-2; maybe TRBD1 (5 bases). CDR3 DNA: TGTGCCAGCAGCTTGGGGGTCGGGGCCTATGGCTACACCTTC. Its protein is CASSLGVGAYGYTF.